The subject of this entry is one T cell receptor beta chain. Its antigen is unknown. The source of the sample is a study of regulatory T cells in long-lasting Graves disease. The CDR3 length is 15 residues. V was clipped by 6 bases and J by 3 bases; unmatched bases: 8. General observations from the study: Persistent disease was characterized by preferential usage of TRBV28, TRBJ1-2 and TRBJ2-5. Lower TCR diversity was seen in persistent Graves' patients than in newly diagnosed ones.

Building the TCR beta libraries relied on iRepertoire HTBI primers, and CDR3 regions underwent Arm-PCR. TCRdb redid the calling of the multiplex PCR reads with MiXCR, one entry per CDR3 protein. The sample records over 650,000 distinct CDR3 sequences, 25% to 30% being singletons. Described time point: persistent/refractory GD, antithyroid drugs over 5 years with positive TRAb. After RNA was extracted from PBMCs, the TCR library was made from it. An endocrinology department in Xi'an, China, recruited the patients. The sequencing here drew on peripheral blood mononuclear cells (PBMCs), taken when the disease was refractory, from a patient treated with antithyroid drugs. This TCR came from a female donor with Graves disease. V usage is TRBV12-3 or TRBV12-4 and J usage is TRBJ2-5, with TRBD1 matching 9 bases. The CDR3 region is CASSPGTGSEETQYF. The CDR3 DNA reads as TGTGCCAGCAGCCCTGGGACAGGGTCAGAAGAGACCCAGTACTTC.